The T cell receptor (beta chain) described here comes from a study of T cells in Graves' hyperthyroidism and ophthalmopathy. At the level of the study: Peripheral blood was drawn at first diagnosis, prior to all treatment.

Recently diagnosed hyperthyroidism of less than 2 months' duration affected patients aged 18 to 65. Criteria for exclusion of patients were uncontrolled infection, other autoimmune disease, pregnancy or lactation. The table lists this clonotype with many counts. What it binds is not known. Whole-study findings and limits: Before onset, by a median of approximately 6.2 months, the model predicted ophthalmopathy.

Per germline, CDR1 SNHLY and CDR2 FYNNEI. The ends were cut back, 3 bases at V and 4 bases at J, with 14 bases in the middle. The CDR3 has 15 amino acids. TCR beta CDR3 regions were amplified from RNA. First-round RT-PCR with HTBI primers amplified the TCR CDR3 region. In TCRdb, the multiplex PCR reads were re-called with MiXCR into one record per CDR3 protein. In the table there are 690,000 or so distinct CDR3 sequences, under 20% of which are singletons. The source is a woman between 50 and 59 years old with Graves' hyperthyroidism that later progressed to Graves' ophthalmopathy. Source material: blood. The chain employs TRBV2 and TRBJ2-3, with D perhaps matching TRBD1 (6 bases). CDR3 DNA: TGTGCCAGCAGTGATTGGCAGGGGTCGCCAGATACGCAGTATTTT. As protein: CASSDWQGSPDTQYF.